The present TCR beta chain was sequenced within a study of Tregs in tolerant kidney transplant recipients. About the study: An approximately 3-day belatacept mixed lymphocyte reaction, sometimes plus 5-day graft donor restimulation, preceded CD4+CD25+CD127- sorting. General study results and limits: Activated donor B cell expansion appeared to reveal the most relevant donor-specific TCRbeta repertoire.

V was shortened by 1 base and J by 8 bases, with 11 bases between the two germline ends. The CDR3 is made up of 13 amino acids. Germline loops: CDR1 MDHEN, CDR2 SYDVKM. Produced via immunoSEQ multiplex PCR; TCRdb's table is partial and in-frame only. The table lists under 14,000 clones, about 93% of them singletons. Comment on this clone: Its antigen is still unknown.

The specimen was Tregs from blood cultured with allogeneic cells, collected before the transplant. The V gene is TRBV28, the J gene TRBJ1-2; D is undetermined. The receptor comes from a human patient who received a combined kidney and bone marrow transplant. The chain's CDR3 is CASSLLGTGGYTF. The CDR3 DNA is TGTGCCAGCAGTTTATTGGGTACGGGAGGCTACACCTTC.